This T cell receptor beta chain was sequenced for a study of tumor-infiltrating lymphocytes in localized non-small cell lung cancer. The method was immunoSEQ multiplex PCR; TCRdb's version includes in-frame clones alone and lacks a portion of them. The data contain about 10,000 clones, 70% to 90% of them singletons. This CDR3 has 14 amino acids. From germline, CDR1 is GTSNPN and CDR2 SVGIG (reference sequence). V was pared by 1 base and J by 5 bases, with 1 base of the junction left unmatched. This clone was seen more than once but under ten times. The sample consisted of uninvolved lung tissue not adjacent to the tumor. The receptor comes from a human donor with non-small cell lung cancer. The chain uses TRBV30 and TRBJ1-6; TRBD1 matches at 8 bases. The CDR3 reads CAWSAGQDNSPLHF. The CDR3 nucleotides read TGTGCCTGGAGTGCGGGACAGGATAATTCACCCCTCCACTTT.